A single sample is the source of the 29 T cell receptor beta chains below, sequenced in a study of T cells in women clearing cervical HPV infection. Profiling relied on immunoSEQ multiplex PCR, and the TCRdb table lists in-frame clones only, not all of them. The sample holds 30,000 to 35,000 clones. The material sequenced was blood buffy coat. These receptors all stem from a woman between 18 and 69 years old with a cervical HPV16 infection that either progressed to CIN3+ or cleared (not recorded which).

Turning to this clone: The read ends 3 residues shy of where the CDR3 ends; the end is completed using the germline J gene. This chain joins TRBV20-1 and TRBJ2-7, with 7 nucleotides matching TRBD1. Germline assignment: CDR1 DFQATT and CDR2 SNEGSKA (reference sequence). The length of the CDR3 is 16 residues. With 0 bases clipped from V and 0 bases from J, the junction kept 8 bases outside the gene matches. Partial CDR3 DNA: TGCAGTGCTAGAGATAATAAACGGACAGGCTCCTACGAG. Protein sequence: CSARDNKRTGSYE. The entire CDR3 reads CSARDNKRTGSYEQYF.

Worth noting for this clone: The CDR3 end is not reached by the read, which stops 3 residues before it; the germline J gene fills it in. Within the sample, other DNA sequences also encode this same CDR3. The V gene is TRBV7-8, the J gene TRBJ1-2, with D uncertain. Germline assignment: CDR1 SGHVS and CDR2 FQNEAQ. V lost 2 bases, J lost 3 bases, and 13 bases lay in between. The CDR3 is 15 amino acids. Partial CDR3 DNA: TGTGCCAGCAGCTTAAGCGGAATGGGGTACTATGGC. Amino acid sequence: CASSLSGMGYYG. In full, the CDR3 is CASSLSGMGYYGYTF.

Remarks on this clone: The read terminates 3 residues ahead of where the CDR3 ends, so the germline J gene completes it. The sample carries other DNA sequences with the same CDR3. This chain joins TRBV2 and TRBJ1-3; 7 bases are a match to TRBD1. Germline lookup yields CDR1 SNHLY and CDR2 FYNNEI. The CDR3 has 16 residues. J was trimmed by 0 bases and V by 5 bases; bases with no gene match: 7. Incomplete CDR3 DNA: TGTGCCAGCAGTTTAACAGGGGCAGACTCTGGAAACACC. The encoded protein is CASSLTGADSGNT. The entire CDR3 sequence reads CASSLTGADSGNTIYF. The full variable domain, with the rest looked up from reference TRBV2 and TRBJ1-3, is EPEVTQTPSHQVTQMGQEVILRCVPISNHLYFYWYRQILGQKVEFLVSFYNNEISEKSEIFDDQFSVERPDGSNFTLKIRSTKLEDSAMYFCASSLTGADSGNTIYFGEGSWLTVV.

To note about this clone: Sequencing ends 3 residues short of the CDR3 end; the germline J gene provides the rest. The V gene is TRBV7-9, the J gene TRBJ1-3; TRBD1 might be the D (5 bases). Germline loops: CDR1 SEHNR, CDR2 FQNEAQ (reference sequence). Between the trimmed V and J ends, which lost 3 bases and 5 bases, there was a span of 11 bases. The CDR3 length is 14 residues. The covered CDR3 bases are TGTGCCAGCAGCTTTGAGGCAGGGCGAAACACC. Encoded protein: CASSFEAGRNT. The CDR3 in full is CASSFEAGRNTIYF.

Comments on this clone: The read terminates 3 residues before the CDR3 end, so the remaining end is supplied by the germline J gene. This sequence joins TRBV4-1 and TRBJ1-1; the D gene is possibly TRBD1 (6 bases). Germline CDR1 is MGHRA and CDR2 is YSYEKL. V lost 1 base and J lost 1, with 7 bases in between. This CDR3 is 14 amino acids long. The CDR3 reads CASSQGTANTEAFF. The covered CDR3 bases are TGCGCCAGCAGCCAAGGGACAGCGAACACTGAA.

Of note for this clone: The read ends 3 residues before the CDR3 terminus; that terminus is restored from the germline J gene. V is TRBV18 and J is TRBJ2-4; 9 bases line up with TRBD1. This CDR3 is built from 14 residues. Looked up from germline, CDR1 is KGHSH and CDR2 is LQKENI. CDR3 in amino acids: CASSAGTGTYGQYF. The part of the CDR3 DNA that was read is TGTGCCAGCTCAGCCGGGACAGGGACCTATGGT.

As to this clone: The read gets to within 3 residues of the CDR3 end, and the germline J gene fills in the rest. The chain joins TRBV20-1 to TRBJ2-2; 9 nucleotides align to TRBD2. The CDR3 is 16 amino acids. CDR1 DFQATT and CDR2 SNEGSKA come from the germline V gene (reference sequence). V shed 8 bases and J 7 bases; nucleotides not matched to a gene: 17. The chain's CDR3 is CSPLGGLAGTRGELFF. The CDR3 bases that were read are TGCAGTCCCCTGGGGGGGCTAGCGGGAACTCGCGGGGAG.

As concerns this clone: The read terminates 3 residues ahead of where the CDR3 ends, so the germline J gene completes it. The chain carries TRBV28 and TRBJ1-1; TRBD1 matches 8 bases. CDR1 MDHEN and CDR2 SYDVKM come from the germline V gene. The CDR3 has 14 residues. V lost 5 bases, J lost 4 bases, and 6 bases stayed unmatched. The covered CDR3 bases are TGTGCCAGCAGTCTCGACAGGGGTGGCACTGAA. This sequence encodes CASSLDRGGTE. The entire CDR3 is CASSLDRGGTEAFF.

Turning to this clone: The read comes to an end 3 residues before the CDR3 does, leaving the germline J gene to fill in the end. This chain links TRBV5-1 with TRBJ2-3; D not resolved. V was shortened by 3 bases and J by 1 base, with 6 bases between the two germline ends. This CDR3 contains 13 residues. Germline-derived CDR1 and CDR2 are SGHRS and YFSETQ. Here the CDR3 reads CASSSPGTDTQYF. The CDR3 DNA, read in part, is TGCGCCAGCAGCTCCCCCGGCACAGATACG. Complete variable domain (other parts from reference TRBV5-1 and TRBJ2-3): KAGVTQTPRYLIKTRGQQVTLSCSPISGHRSVSWYQQTPGQGLQFLFEYFSETQRNKGNFPGRFSGRQFSNSRSEMNVSTLELGDSALYLCASSSPGTDTQYFGPGTRLTVL.

A remark on this clone: Read sequence stops 3 residues before the CDR3 end, and the germline J gene provides the missing end. The rearrangement uses TRBV12-3 or TRBV12-4 and TRBJ2-7; TRBD1 matches at 7 bases. The ends lost 4 bases at V and 6 bases at J; junction bases unmatched: 15. The CDR3 runs to 16 residues. The part of the CDR3 DNA that was read is TGTGCCAGCAGTTCTGCCGGGACAGCGAACTCACCCGAG. This sequence encodes CASSSAGTANSPE. In full, the CDR3 is CASSSAGTANSPEQYF.

With regard to this clone: Read coverage stops 3 residues before the CDR3 terminus; the germline J gene supplies the remainder. J is TRBJ2-5 and V is TRBV7-3; a possible D gene is TRBD1 (6 bases). The CDR3 has 15 amino acids. Germline V gene data show CDR1 as SGHTA and CDR2 as FQGTGA. With 5 bases removed from V and 2 bases from J, the gap between germline ends came to 15 bases. CDR3 bases read: TGTGCCAGCAGCCAACAGACAGGTCGTCAAGAGACC. It encodes CASSQQTGRQET. The entire CDR3 protein is CASSQQTGRQETQYF.

Of note for this clone: The sequenced fragment ends 3 residues before the CDR3 boundary, so the rest is inferred from the germline J gene. The gene calls are TRBV4-1 and TRBJ2-5; TRBD1 is a possible D gene (5 bases). The CDR3 is made up of 14 amino acids. The germline V and J ends were trimmed by 1 base and 4 bases, with 10 bases remaining between them. The V gene's germline CDR1 is MGHRA and CDR2 YSYEKL. The sequenced CDR3 bases are TGCGCCAGCAGCCAAGGGTCAGGGTCAGAGACC. It yields the protein CASSQGSGSET. The CDR3 in its entirety is CASSQGSGSETQYF.

The CDR3 region is CASSDRVANSPLFF. The sequenced part of the CDR3 DNA is TGTGCCAGTAGCGACAGGGTAGCGAATTCACCA. This chain joins TRBV19 and TRBJ1-4; TRBD1 matches at 7 bases. The read comes to an end 3 residues before the CDR3 does, leaving the germline J gene to fill in the end. The germline CDR1 and CDR2 sequences are LNHDA and SQIVND (reference sequence). The CDR3 has 14 residues.

Comments on this clone: The read falls 3 residues short of the CDR3 end, and the missing part is taken from the germline J gene. This chain joins TRBV20-1 and TRBJ1-2, with 7 bases fitting TRBD1. Germline V CDR1 and CDR2: DFQATT, SNEGSKA (reference sequence). The CDR3 is made up of 16 amino acids. Germline trimming cut 0 bases from V and 1 base from J; bases unmatched to any gene: 8. CDR3: CSARDTGTEYNYGYTF. The CDR3 DNA, read in part, is TGCAGTGCTAGAGACACCGGGACAGAATATAACTATGGC.

Turning to this clone: The read gets to within 3 residues of the CDR3 end, and the germline J gene fills in the rest. The V call is TRBV11-3, the J call TRBJ2-1; TRBD1 matches 9 bases. The CDR3 sequence is 14 residues long. Germline V gene lookup returns CDR1 SGHNT and CDR2 YENEEA. Unmatched junction bases numbered 6, after V lost 3 bases and J lost 9 bases. Partial CDR3 DNA: TGTGCCAGCAGCTTGGGGACAGGGCGGTTTGAG. It encodes CASSLGTGRFE. Given in full, the CDR3 is CASSLGTGRFEQFF.

On this clone itself: The read is 3 residues too short to cover the CDR3 end, so that end is filled in from the germline J gene. This sequence joins TRBV6-1 and TRBJ1-2, with a weak D call TRBD1 (6 bases). In germline, CDR1 is MNHNS, CDR2 SASEGT. This CDR3 contains 16 residues. Trimming removed 4 bases from V and 0 bases from J, with 15 bases in between. The CDR3 protein is CASSGSSQGANYGYTF. The part of the CDR3 DNA that was read is TGTGCCAGCAGTGGTTCATCACAGGGAGCTAACTATGGC.

For this clone: Read coverage stops 3 residues before the CDR3 terminus; the germline J gene supplies the remainder. The chain couples TRBV6-1 to TRBJ2-7; D remains unclear. With 3 bases removed from V and 0 bases from J, the gap between germline ends came to 3 bases. The CDR3 runs 12 residues. Looked up from germline, CDR1 is MNHNS and CDR2 is SASEGT. The CDR3 DNA, read in part, is TGTGCCAGCAGTGACAGCTCCTACGAG. Translation gives CASSDSSYE. The entire CDR3 is CASSDSSYEQYF.

The sequenced CDR3 bases are TGTGCCAGTAGTATATGGACTAGTGGGTCAGATACG. Amino acid sequence: CASSIWTSGSDT. The full-length CDR3 reads as CASSIWTSGSDTQYF. The chain carries TRBV19 and TRBJ2-3; 7 positions match TRBD2. The CDR3 end lies 3 residues beyond the end of the read and is filled in from the germline J gene. CDR3 length: 15 residues. Germline values: CDR1 LNHDA, CDR2 SQIVND (reference sequence). The V and J ends lost 2 bases and 4 bases, in that order; junction bases with no gene match: 6.

A remark on this clone: Read sequence stops 3 residues before the CDR3 end, and the germline J gene provides the missing end. The genes are TRBV20-1 and TRBJ1-5; D remains ambiguous. CDR3 size: 15 residues. In germline, CDR1 is DFQATT, CDR2 SNEGSKA (reference sequence). V lost 3 bases and J lost 1, with 13 bases in between. The CDR3 bases that were read are TGCAGTGCTAGGCGCTTTGACAAAAGCAATCAGCCC. It encodes CSARRFDKSNQP. The full CDR3 protein is CSARRFDKSNQPQHF.

On this clone: The sequence runs out 3 residues before the end of the CDR3; the remainder is reconstructed from the germline J gene. The chain is built from TRBV4-2 and TRBJ2-1; 11 bases are shared with TRBD2. The CDR3 extends over 17 amino acids. Losses at the gene ends were 3 bases for V and 6 bases for J; bases not matched to a gene: 10. CDR1 and CDR2 from the germline V gene are LGHNA and YNFKEQ. The CDR3 DNA, read in part, is TGTGCCAGCAGCCAGGGGGTGACTAGCGGGACGGTCAATGAG. Protein sequence: CASSQGVTSGTVNE. The whole CDR3 region reads CASSQGVTSGTVNEQFF.

About this clone itself: Coverage ceases 3 residues before the CDR3 finishes, and the germline J gene fills in the end. The chain joins TRBV19 to TRBJ2-3; TRBD1 agrees at 8 bases. Germline CDR1 is LNHDA and CDR2 is SQIVND (reference sequence). CDR3 length: 15 residues. J lost 5 bases, V lost 1 base, and 5 bases had no gene match. Incomplete CDR3 DNA: TGTGCCAGTAGTATAGGGGGACAGGTGGTAGATACG. Amino acid sequence: CASSIGGQVVDT. Given in full, the CDR3 is CASSIGGQVVDTQYF.

Points on this clone: The CDR3 extends 3 residues past the end of the read, so its final part is completed from the germline J gene. The chain links TRBV20-1 to TRBJ2-3; TRBD1 aligns across 9 bases. The CDR3 totals 13 residues. J gave up 4 bases and V 6 bases, and 5 bases lay outside the gene matches. Germline V gene lookup returns CDR1 DFQATT and CDR2 SNEGSKA (reference sequence). The sequenced part of the CDR3 DNA is TGCAGTGCCGAAGACAGGGGGGCAGATACG. Its protein product is CSAEDRGADT. The full CDR3 is CSAEDRGADTQYF.

Remarks on this clone: The CDR3 end lies 3 residues beyond the end of the read and is filled in from the germline J gene. The V and J genes are TRBV19 and TRBJ2-4, with 9 positions matching TRBD1. This CDR3 comprises 14 residues. The junction had 5 bases not matched to a gene; V was cut back by 6 bases and J by 5 bases. Germline loops: CDR1 LNHDA, CDR2 SQIVND (reference sequence). The CDR3 bases that were read are TGTGCCAGTAGCCCGACAGGGGGTCAAAACATT. Its translation: CASSPTGGQNI. The whole CDR3 sequence reads CASSPTGGQNIQYF.

Concerning this clone: The CDR3 end lies 3 residues beyond the end of the read and is filled in from the germline J gene. The chain recombines TRBV28 with TRBJ2-7; 7 nucleotides align to TRBD1. The CDR3 has 14 amino acids. V was pared by 4 bases and J by 1 base, with 4 bases of the junction left unmatched. In germline, CDR1 is MDHEN, CDR2 SYDVKM. The CDR3 DNA, read in part, is TGTGCCAGCAGTTCCGGGACAGCATCCTACGAG. Translating it yields CASSSGTASYE. The whole CDR3 reads CASSSGTASYEQYF.

With respect to this clone: The missing CDR3 end, 3 residues past where the read stops, is filled in from the germline J gene. The chain is built from TRBV2 and TRBJ1-5, with TRBD1 identical over 9 bases. V lost 4 bases, J lost 2 bases, and 3 bases stayed unmatched. This CDR3 is built from 15 residues. CDR1 and CDR2 (germline): SNHLY, FYNNEI. The CDR3 sequence: CASSGDRDGNQPQHF. The CDR3 DNA, read in part, is TGTGCCAGCAGTGGGGACAGGGACGGCAATCAGCCC.

About this clone itself: The read terminates 3 residues before the CDR3 end, so the remaining end is supplied by the germline J gene. The same CDR3 also results from other DNA sequences found in this sample. The rearrangement uses TRBV2 and TRBJ1-3, with a possible D match to TRBD1 (6 bases). CDR1 is SNHLY, CDR2 FYNNEI, per germline. CDR3 size: 16 residues. V was clipped by 0 bases and J by 3 bases, with 12 bases between them. CDR3 protein: CASSEAAGGLGNTIYF. The sequenced part of the CDR3 DNA is TGTGCCAGCAGTGAAGCGGCGGGGGGCCTTGGAAACACC.

A remark on this clone: The read comes to an end 3 residues before the CDR3 does, leaving the germline J gene to fill in the end. J is TRBJ2-7 and V is TRBV5-6; maybe TRBD2 (6 bases). The CDR3 length is 15 residues. Looked up from germline, CDR1 is SGHDT and CDR2 is YYEEEE. Trimming shortened V by 4 bases and J by 0 bases, and 14 bases separated the two germline ends. The DNA read from the CDR3 is TGTGCCAGCAGCAAGGGACTTATGAGCTCCTACGAG. This gives the protein CASSKGLMSSYE. The entire CDR3 protein is CASSKGLMSSYEQYF.

As for this clone: The read ends 3 residues before the CDR3 terminus; that terminus is restored from the germline J gene. The V and J genes are TRBV5-1 and TRBJ2-4; maybe TRBD2 (6 bases). The CDR3 has 16 amino acids. The V end lost 5 bases, the J end lost 0 bases, and 15 bases lay between the germline ends. From germline, CDR1 is SGHRS and CDR2 YFSETQ. The CDR3 loop is CASRPGTELAKNIQYF. The CDR3 DNA, read in part, is TGCGCCAGCAGACCCGGGACTGAACTAGCCAAAAACATT.

A word on this clone: Read data end 3 residues before the CDR3 end; the end is taken from the germline J gene. This chain links TRBV7-6 with TRBJ2-1; D is unclear. CDR1 is SGHVS and CDR2 is FNYEAQ in the germline V gene. V shed 4 bases and J shed 7 bases, with 20 bases lying between them. The CDR3 loop spans 16 amino acids. The sequenced CDR3 bases are TGTGCCAGCAGCTCCTCTGAGGTAGTAGCTTTAAATGAG. It translates to CASSSSEVVALNE. Given in full, the CDR3 is CASSSSEVVALNEQFF.